This is a list of T cell receptor beta chains from one sample in a study of chemoradiotherapy in HPV16-positive cancers. Sequencing was performed with immunoSEQ multiplex PCR; in TCRdb, only in-frame clones are kept and a portion is missing. The data show 30,000 to 35,000 clones, about 89% seen once. Sequencing used blood, obtained from a patient who underwent chemoradiotherapy. The receptors were gathered from a human donor with HPV-associated anogenital cancer. The CDR3 runs from the conserved cysteine through the conserved F or W. Fields, in order: D gene, J gene, V gene, CDR3 DNA, CDR3 protein. A D gene is named only where the DNA matches it firmly.

.	TRBJ1-4	TRBV6-5	TGTGCCAGCAGTCCAGGGACGGATGAAAAACTGTTTTTT	CASSPGTDEKLFF
.	TRBJ1-6	TRBV7-2	TGTGCCAGCAGCTTAGCCGGGGACTACTATAATTCACCCCTCCACTTT	CASSLAGDYYNSPLHF
.	TRBJ1-1	TRBV30	TGTGCCTGGAAACCCCCTGAGGGAACTGAAGCTTTCTTT	CAWKPPEGTEAFF
TRBD1	TRBJ2-1	TRBV7-9	TGTGCCAGCAGCTTAGGGCAGGGGGTCGAAAATGAGCAGTTCTTC	CASSLGQGVENEQFF
TRBD1	TRBJ1-2	TRBV30	TGTGCCTGGAGTGGCGGGACAGGGGGCGTCGGCTACACCTTC	CAWSGGTGGVGYTF
.	TRBJ1-3	TRBV19	TGTGCCAGTAGTATCTGGGGCTCTTTTGGAAACACCATATATTTT	CASSIWGSFGNTIYF
.	TRBJ1-5	TRBV5-6	TGTGCCAGCAGCTTGGGTATCGCAGTTCAGCCCCAGCATTTT	CASSLGIAVQPQHF
TRBD1	TRBJ1-1	TRBV4-3	TGCGCCAGCAGCCAAGATGACAGGGGGCAGTCTACGGTACACCTTTCCTTT	CASSQDDRGQSTVHLSF
.	TRBJ1-6	TRBV6-5	TGTGCCAGCAGTATCTCGGACAGCATCGATTCACCCCTCCACTTT	CASSISDSIDSPLHF
.	TRBJ2-7	TRBV11-2	TGTGCCCCCAGATTTTCCTACGAGCAGTACTTC	CAPRFSYEQYF
TRBD1	TRBJ1-5	TRBV27	TGTGCCAGCAGCCTGTTCTCCGGGACAGGGTCTCTTTTAAGCAATCAGCCCCAGCATTTT	CASSLFSGTGSLLSNQPQHF
.	TRBJ1-2	TRBV25-1	TGTGCCAGCAGCCCCGAGGGGGGGGGCTATGGCTACACCTTC	CASSPEGGGYGYTF